The 27 T cell receptor beta chains presented below share a single source sample, sequenced in a study of radiotherapy plus CTLA-4 blockade in lung cancer. Some clones are missing from TCRdb's copy, which holds only in-frame ones; the method was immunoSEQ multiplex PCR. The sample holds 85,000 to 100,000 clones, roughly 86% seen once. Sequences were derived from peripheral blood, sampled from a patient treated with radiotherapy plus ipilimumab. The receptors were gathered from a human donor with non-small cell lung cancer that progressed on radiotherapy plus ipilimumab.

This chain uses TRBV6-1 with TRBJ2-4, with 7 positions matching TRBD2. V lost 0 bases and J lost 8; bases outside the gene matches: 4. CDR3 size: 14 residues. The germline CDR1 and CDR2 sequences are MNHNS and SASEGT. The CDR3 region has the DNA TGTGCCAGCAGTGAAGCCCAGGGAGGGTACATTCAGTACTTC. As protein: CASSEAQGGYIQYF.

The V call is TRBV5-1, the J call TRBJ2-3, with 12 bases lining up with TRBD2. The J segment lost 6 bases and the V segment lost 4 bases, leaving 12 bases of the junction unmatched. The CDR3 extends over 17 amino acids. Per germline, CDR1 SGHRS and CDR2 YFSETQ. CDR3: CASSPGILAGGRDTQYF. DNA of the CDR3: TGCGCCAGCAGCCCTGGTATACTAGCGGGGGGCCGGGATACGCAGTATTTT.

The V gene is TRBV18, the J gene TRBJ2-7, with 7 positions matching TRBD1. V lost 3 bases, J lost 4 bases, and 9 bases stayed unmatched. Germline-derived CDR1 and CDR2 are KGHSH and LQKENI. The CDR3 runs to 15 residues. The CDR3 DNA is TGTGCCAGCTCACCCCGGACAGGCGGATTTTACGAGCAGTACTTC. Its translation is CASSPRTGGFYEQYF.

This clone turned up a few times. The V call is TRBV19, the J call TRBJ1-5; no firm D call. V lost 6 bases and J lost 5, with 11 bases in between. The CDR3 length is 13 residues. Germline V gene sequence: CDR1 LNHDA, CDR2 SQIVND (reference sequence). CDR3 sequence: CASSSAQYQPQHF. As DNA, the CDR3 is TGTGCCAGTAGCTCCGCGCAGTATCAGCCCCAGCATTTT.

The J gene is TRBJ1-4, the V gene TRBV15, with D unresolved. Trimming pared 3 bases from V and 11 bases from J, leaving 13 bases between. Looked up from germline, CDR1 is LNHNV and CDR2 is YYDKDF (reference sequence). This CDR3 is 13 amino acids long. The DNA for the CDR3 is TGTGCCACCAGCAGCCTCCTTGGAGGGAAACTGTTTTTT. Protein sequence: CATSSLLGGKLFF. Drawing the rest from reference TRBV15 and TRBJ1-4, the complete variable domain is DAMVIQNPRYQVTQFGKPVTLSCSQTLNHNVMYWYQQKSSQAPKLLFHYYDKDFNNEADTPDNFQSRRPNTSFCFLDIRSPGLGDTAMYLCATSSLLGGKLFFGSGTQLSVL.

The chain is built from TRBV4-3 and TRBJ2-3, with TRBD2 matching over 13 bases. The ends lost 0 bases at V and 1 base at J; junction bases unmatched: 7. Per germline, CDR1 LGHNA and CDR2 YSLEER. The CDR3 contains 19 residues. This chain's CDR3 is CASSQEIGTSGDRTDTQYF. CDR3 nucleotides: TGCGCCAGCAGCCAAGAAATCGGGACTAGCGGGGACCGCACAGATACGCAGTATTTT.

This chain joins TRBV5-1 and TRBJ2-2; possible D gene TRBD1, 5 bases. This CDR3 has 14 amino acids. V dropped 1 base and J dropped 4 bases, with 8 bases sitting between them. CDR1 and CDR2 from the germline V gene are SGHRS and YFSETQ. The CDR3 bases are TGCGCCAGCAGCTTGACCAGGGTCACCGGGGAGCTGTTTTTT. This gives the protein CASSLTRVTGELFF.

This clone was seen once. V gene TRBV6-1 combines with J gene TRBJ1-2; a weak D match, TRBD1 (5 bases). The length of the CDR3 is 13 residues. CDR1 is MNHNS and CDR2 is SASEGT in the germline V gene. V dropped 8 bases and J dropped 5 bases, with 15 bases sitting between them. The DNA for the CDR3 is TGTGCCAGCGAACCGGGGGTGGGTTATGGCTACACCTTC. This gives the protein CASEPGVGYGYTF.

The chain uses TRBV27 and TRBJ1-3; 7 bases map to TRBD1. Trimming took 5 bases from V and 7 from J; bases not matched to a gene: 14. The CDR3 is 16 amino acids. CDR1 and CDR2 from the germline V gene are MNHEY and SMNVEV (reference sequence). DNA of the CDR3: TGTGCCAGCAGTAGATGGGGACAGCCCGGTGCGAACACCATATATTTT. It is translated as CASSRWGQPGANTIYF.

CDR3 coding DNA: TGTGCCAGCACCCTCAGTTCGGGGACTCTAGGCTACACCTTC. Its translation: CASTLSSGTLGYTF. V and J are TRBV6-5 and TRBJ1-2; a weak D match, TRBD1 (5 bases). Germline CDR1 is MNHEY and CDR2 is SVGAGI. This CDR3 is built from 14 residues. Trimming shortened V by 7 bases and J by 8 bases, and 20 bases separated the two germline ends.

CDR3: CASSNRLANTGELFF. For the CDR3, the DNA is TGTGCCAGCAGCAATCGACTCGCGAACACCGGGGAGCTGTTTTTT. This chain links TRBV11-3 with TRBJ2-2; no clear D gene. Trimming removed 5 bases at V and 0 bases at J, with 10 bases between. Germline lookup yields CDR1 SGHNT and CDR2 YENEEA. The CDR3 contains 15 residues.

The J gene is TRBJ1-2, the V gene TRBV2; D is uncertain. The CDR3 runs 11 residues. Germline values: CDR1 SNHLY, CDR2 FYNNEI. V shed 9 bases and J shed 4 bases, with 9 bases lying between them. CDR3 nucleotides: TGTGCCAGTACAGAGACCTATGGCTACACCTTC. It yields the protein CASTETYGYTF. Full variable domain (missing parts from reference TRBV2 and TRBJ1-2): EPEVTQTPSHQVTQMGQEVILRCVPISNHLYFYWYRQILGQKVEFLVSFYNNEISEKSEIFDDQFSVERPDGSNFTLKIRSTKLEDSAMYFCASTETYGYTFGSGTRLTVV.

The chain links TRBV4-3 to TRBJ1-3; 8 bases match TRBD1. With V trimmed by 0 bases and J by 2 bases, 6 bases remained unmatched. The CDR3 consists of 17 residues. Germline loops: CDR1 LGHNA, CDR2 YSLEER. The CDR3 nucleotides are TGCGCCAGCAGCCAAGATCTCGACAGGGGCGCTGGAAACACCATATATTTT. It specifies CASSQDLDRGAGNTIYF.

V gene TRBV6-5 combines with J gene TRBJ1-1; 12 nucleotides agree with TRBD1. The CDR3 is made up of 12 amino acids. With 6 bases clipped from V and 8 bases from J, the junction kept 1 base outside the gene matches. Germline lookup yields CDR1 MNHEY and CDR2 SVGAGI. CDR3 sequence reads: CASRGQGAEAFF. CDR3 in DNA: TGTGCCAGCAGGGGACAGGGGGCGGAAGCTTTCTTT.

This rearrangement joins TRBV6-1 to TRBJ1-1; D unclear. In germline, CDR1 is MNHNS, CDR2 SASEGT. CDR3 length: 15 residues. The ends were cut back, 6 bases at V and 1 base at J, with 15 bases in the middle. The DNA for the CDR3 is TGTGCCAGCAGCTTCTCGGCGACATCGAACACTGAAGCTTTCTTT. Residues: CASSFSATSNTEAFF.

This chain links TRBV6-1 with TRBJ1-5; a possible D gene is TRBD1 (6 bases). Trimming pared 4 bases from V and 4 bases from J, leaving 8 bases between. Per the germline V gene, CDR1 is MNHNS and CDR2 is SASEGT. This CDR3 is 13 amino acids long. This CDR3 reads CASSGTENQPQHF. The DNA of the CDR3 is TGTGCCAGCAGTGGGACAGAGAATCAGCCCCAGCATTTT.

CDR3 sequence reads: CSVAVGGSRETQYF. The CDR3 bases are TGCAGCGTTGCGGTAGGGGGCTCTCGGGAGACCCAGTACTTC. The chain joins TRBV29-1 to TRBJ2-5; 7 nucleotides line up with TRBD1. With V trimmed by 4 bases and J by 5 bases, 10 bases remained unmatched. Germline V gives CDR1 SQVTM, CDR2 ANQGSEA. The CDR3 covers 14 residues.

The rearrangement links TRBV5-1 to TRBJ1-5; 10 positions match TRBD1. V lost 0 bases, J lost 3 bases, and 0 bases stayed unmatched. CDR1 and CDR2 from the germline V gene are SGHRS and YFSETQ. The CDR3 is 15 amino acids. CDR3 nucleotide sequence: TGCGCCAGCAGCTTGGGACAGGGGGCCAATCAGCCCCAGCATTTT. It is translated as CASSLGQGANQPQHF.

The chain couples TRBV7-3 to TRBJ2-1, with TRBD1 matching over 7 bases. The V and J ends lost 3 bases and 4 bases, in that order; junction bases with no gene match: 0. The CDR3 has 13 amino acids. Germline V CDR1 and CDR2: SGHTA, FQGTGA. CDR3 loop: CASSLGQYNEQFF. CDR3 coding DNA: TGTGCCAGCAGCTTGGGACAGTACAATGAGCAGTTCTTC. Full variable domain (missing parts from reference TRBV7-3 and TRBJ2-1): GAGVSQTPSNKVTEKGKYVELRCDPISGHTALYWYRQSLGQGPEFLIYFQGTGAADDSGLPNDRFFAVRPEGSVSTLKIQRTERGDSAVYLCASSLGQYNEQFFGPGTRLTVL.

This chain uses TRBV5-1 with TRBJ2-7, with TRBD1 matching 12 bases. Germline CDR1 reads SGHRS; CDR2 reads YFSETQ. Unmatched junction bases numbered 6, after V lost 5 bases and J lost 6 bases. The CDR3 runs to 14 residues. The CDR3 reads CASSGGQGAFEQYF. The CDR3 region has the DNA TGCGCCAGCAGTGGGGGACAGGGGGCATTCGAGCAGTACTTC.

The chain uses TRBV27 and TRBJ1-2; the match to TRBD1 covers 7 bases. This CDR3 has 15 residues. The junction had 8 bases not matched to a gene; V was cut back by 4 bases and J by 3 bases. The V gene's germline CDR1 is MNHEY and CDR2 SMNVEV (reference sequence). The DNA for the CDR3 is TGTGCCAGCAGTTCCGGGACAGCGGTCGACTATGGCTACACCTTC. Translation: CASSSGTAVDYGYTF.

Here the CDR3 DNA reads TGTGCCAGCAGCTTATCGGGCGGGCCGAATGAGCAGTTCTTC. Translated, it gives CASSLSGGPNEQFF. This chain joins TRBV7-9 and TRBJ2-1; D perhaps matches TRBD2 (5 bases). This CDR3 spans 14 amino acids. V gave up 2 bases and J gave up 7 bases, with 12 bases separating them. Germline V gene data show CDR1 as SEHNR and CDR2 as FQNEAQ (reference sequence).

The V gene is TRBV6-5, the J gene TRBJ2-7, with a tentative D call TRBD1 (5 bases). The germline V gene encodes CDR1 MNHEY and CDR2 SVGAGI. V dropped 6 bases and J dropped 4 bases, with 13 bases sitting between them. The CDR3 totals 13 residues. The DNA for the CDR3 is TGTGCCAGCAGCCGACAGTCTGTTTACGAGCAGTACTTC. This translates into CASSRQSVYEQYF.

This chain links TRBV9 with TRBJ1-1; the D gene is possibly TRBD1 (5 bases). The length of the CDR3 is 14 residues. Germline V gene lookup returns CDR1 SGDLS and CDR2 YYNGEE. Trimming removed 0 bases at V and 2 bases at J, with 8 bases between. The DNA of the CDR3 is TGTGCCAGCAGCGTAGGGGACTTCAACACTGAAGCTTTCTTT. Translated, it gives CASSVGDFNTEAFF.

The genes are TRBV9 and TRBJ2-7; TRBD2 is a possible D gene (6 bases). CDR3 length: 11 amino acids. Germline V gives CDR1 SGDLS, CDR2 YYNGEE. Trimming took 3 bases from V and 7 from J, leaving 8 bases between them. CDR3 sequence reads: CASSGAGEQYF. DNA for the CDR3: TGTGCCAGCAGCGGCGCGGGGGAGCAGTACTTC.

The V and J genes are TRBV7-2 and TRBJ2-7, with 13 bases matching TRBD2. The ends lost 5 bases at V and 7 bases at J; junction bases unmatched: 11. From germline, CDR1 is SGHTA and CDR2 FQGNSA. The CDR3 is 16 residues long. As DNA, the CDR3 is TGTGCCAGCAGCCCACAGACTAGCGGGAGGTCGGAAGAGCAGTACTTC. It translates to CASSPQTSGRSEEQYF.

The chain uses TRBV4-1 and TRBJ1-2; no definite D call. Germline V gives CDR1 MGHRA, CDR2 YSYEKL. The CDR3 runs to 16 residues. V lost 0 bases, J lost 2 bases, and 13 bases lay in between. CDR3 loop: CASSQDHGPPNYGYTF. DNA for the CDR3: TGCGCCAGCAGCCAAGATCACGGACCGCCGAACTATGGCTACACCTTC.